Below are 4 T cell receptor beta chains sequenced from a single sample in a study of TIL therapy for anti-PD-1-resistant metastatic lung cancer. The sample's time point: pre-treatment sample, taken before nivolumab and TIL therapy. The libraries were made with immunoSEQ v3. Clones were sequenced by immunoSEQ multiplex PCR, and TCRdb holds only the in-frame ones, with some missing. The table shows about 60,000 clones, with about nine tenths occurring only once. The sequencing here drew on blood, taken at baseline. These receptors came from a person between 30 and 80 years old with non-small cell lung cancer.

The chain joins TRBV28 to TRBJ2-3; D gene uncertain. V shed 2 bases and J shed 2 bases, with 8 bases lying between them. CDR1 MDHEN and CDR2 SYDVKM come from the germline V gene. This CDR3 contains 14 residues. This CDR3 reads CASSLSQYTDTQYF. For the CDR3, the DNA is TGTGCCAGCAGTTTAAGTCAATACACAGATACGCAGTATTTT.

The rearrangement links TRBV6-5 to TRBJ1-5, with unresolved D. Germline lookup yields CDR1 MNHEY and CDR2 SVGAGI. Trimming shortened V by 4 bases and J by 0 bases, and 7 bases separated the two germline ends. This CDR3 comprises 14 residues. The CDR3 is CASSLAYSNQPQHF. The CDR3 region has the DNA TGTGCCAGCAGTTTAGCTTATAGCAATCAGCCCCAGCATTTT.

The chain joins TRBV4-2 to TRBJ2-1, with D perhaps TRBD1 or TRBD2 (5 bases each). The CDR3 covers 16 residues. Trimming cost V 2 bases and J 2 bases, with 13 bases left between them. Germline-derived CDR1 and CDR2 are LGHNA and YNFKEQ. Here the CDR3 reads CASSQPRDAAYNEQFF. The CDR3, as DNA: TGTGCCAGCAGCCAACCCCGGGACGCAGCCTACAATGAGCAGTTCTTC.

This clone has just one count. The rearrangement links TRBV13 to TRBJ2-7, with 13 bases aligning to TRBD2. Per the germline V gene, CDR1 is PRHDT and CDR2 is FYEKMQ (reference sequence). J lost 3 bases, V lost 5 bases, and 16 bases had no gene match. CDR3 size: 19 residues. CDR3 DNA: TGTGCCAGCAGCCCCACTGCCGAGGGGACTAGCGGGACTGACTACGAGCAGTACTTC. Encoded protein: CASSPTAEGTSGTDYEQYF.